This passage covers 9 T cell receptor beta chains from one sample sequenced in a study of blood T cell repertoires in COVID-19. Sequencing used immunoSEQ multiplex PCR; TCRdb keeps in-frame clones, though not all of them. The table records 250,000 to 300,000 clones, around 86% of them present only once. Sequencing was performed on PBMCs or T cells enriched from blood (not recorded which). These receptors originate from a woman in her forties who had recovered from COVID-19.

The rearrangement links TRBV2 to TRBJ1-2; the match to TRBD1 covers 10 bases. The V and J ends lost 5 bases and 4 bases, in that order; junction bases with no gene match: 7. CDR1 and CDR2 from the germline V gene are SNHLY and FYNNEI. The CDR3 is made up of 15 amino acids. CDR3 amino acids: CASSKRDRGVYGYTF. The CDR3, as DNA: TGTGCCAGCAGTAAGAGGGACAGGGGAGTCTATGGCTACACCTTC.

The chain carries TRBV15 and TRBJ2-7; 7 nucleotides agree with TRBD2. V lost 5 bases, J lost 1 base, and 8 bases stayed unmatched. The CDR3 runs 15 residues. Germline-derived CDR1 and CDR2 are LNHNV and YYDKDF (reference sequence). The CDR3 DNA reads TGTGCCACCAGCGGGGGTCTAGCGGAGTCCTACGAGCAGTACTTC. This translates into CATSGGLAESYEQYF.

This clone was seen just once. The chain combines TRBV5-6 with TRBJ1-1; 8 bases are shared with TRBD1. The junction had 17 bases not matched to a gene; V was cut back by 5 bases and J by 5 bases. In germline, CDR1 is SGHDT, CDR2 YYEEEE. The CDR3 has 17 residues. CDR3 loop: CASRGSVTGEMGTEAFF. The CDR3 region has the DNA TGTGCCAGCAGGGGTTCTGTGACAGGGGAAATGGGAACTGAAGCTTTCTTT. Together with reference TRBV5-6 and TRBJ1-1, the CDR3 gives the full variable domain: DAGVTQSPTHLIKTRGQQVTLRCSPKSGHDTVSWYQQALGQGPQFIFQYYEEEERQRGNFPDRFSGHQFPNYSSELNVNALLLGDSALYLCASRGSVTGEMGTEAFFGQGTRLTVV.

The chain uses TRBV5-4 and TRBJ1-1; D is uncertain. Germline V gene data show CDR1 as SGHNT and CDR2 as YYREEE (reference sequence). The CDR3 is 11 residues long. Deletions cut 9 bases from V and 8 bases from J, with 14 bases between. The CDR3 spells CATRRDTEAFF. The CDR3 region has the DNA TGTGCCACCCGGAGGGATACCGAAGCTTTCTTT.

The chain employs TRBV25-1 and TRBJ2-1, with 7 bases matching TRBD1. With 4 bases clipped from V and 2 bases from J, the junction kept 8 bases outside the gene matches. This CDR3 comprises 16 residues. Germline V gene data show CDR1 as MGHDK and CDR2 as SYGVNS. CDR3 nucleotide sequence: TGTGCCAGCAGTGCCCGACAGGGCAGTACCTACAATGAGCAGTTCTTC. Its translation is CASSARQGSTYNEQFF.

The rearrangement joins TRBV5-6 to TRBJ1-1; 9 nucleotides match TRBD1. The germline V gene encodes CDR1 SGHDT and CDR2 YYEEEE. The CDR3 covers 14 residues. With V trimmed by 1 base and J by 5 bases, 3 bases remained unmatched. For the CDR3, the DNA is TGTGCCAGCAGCTTGACGACAGGGGGAACTGAAGCTTTCTTT. This encodes CASSLTTGGTEAFF. The full variable domain, in which reference TRBV5-6 and TRBJ1-1 provide the parts outside the CDR3, is DAGVTQSPTHLIKTRGQQVTLRCSPKSGHDTVSWYQQALGQGPQFIFQYYEEEERQRGNFPDRFSGHQFPNYSSELNVNALLLGDSALYLCASSLTTGGTEAFFGQGTRLTVV.

The chain couples TRBV2 to TRBJ1-4; D is possibly TRBD1 (6 bases). Per the germline V gene, CDR1 is SNHLY and CDR2 is FYNNEI. CDR3 length: 15 amino acids. Deletions cut 5 bases from V and 7 bases from J, with 17 bases between. CDR3 nucleotide sequence: TGTGCCAGCAGTAAACTAACAGGGTACGGTGAAAAACTGTTTTTT. This sequence encodes CASSKLTGYGEKLFF. The complete variable domain, with remaining parts taken from reference TRBV2 and TRBJ1-4, reads EPEVTQTPSHQVTQMGQEVILRCVPISNHLYFYWYRQILGQKVEFLVSFYNNEISEKSEIFDDQFSVERPDGSNFTLKIRSTKLEDSAMYFCASSKLTGYGEKLFFGSGTQLSVL.

This chain joins TRBV7-9 and TRBJ2-7; 9 bases are shared with TRBD1. The V gene's germline CDR1 is SEHNR and CDR2 FQNEAQ (reference sequence). J gave up 6 bases and V 4 bases, and 13 bases lay outside the gene matches. This CDR3 is built from 16 residues. The CDR3 sequence is CASSSPSGTGTLEQYF. The CDR3 DNA sequence: TGTGCCAGCAGCTCACCGTCGGGGACAGGGACCCTCGAGCAGTACTTC.

The genes are TRBV5-6 and TRBJ2-2; TRBD2 agrees at 11 bases. In germline, CDR1 is SGHDT, CDR2 YYEEEE. This CDR3 contains 16 residues. J gave up 7 bases and V 0 bases, and 5 bases lay outside the gene matches. This CDR3 is CASSLALAGVLGELFF. In nucleotides, the CDR3 is TGTGCCAGCAGCTTGGCACTAGCGGGAGTCCTCGGGGAGCTGTTTTTT.